One sample yielded the 18 T cell receptor beta chains listed below, sequenced in a study of cytomegalovirus exposure and HLA in healthy donors. The PCR was carried out with 60 Vbeta primers and 13 Jbeta primers. Clones were sequenced by immunoSEQ multiplex PCR, and TCRdb holds only the in-frame ones, with some missing. The table has about 130,000 clones, more than 65% seen once. The source material was PBMCs. The origin of the receptors is a man between 18 and 35 years old in good health and CMV-seropositive.

V and J are TRBV27 and TRBJ2-1; 14 positions agree with TRBD2. This CDR3 is 15 amino acids long. From germline, CDR1 is MNHEY and CDR2 SMNVEV (reference sequence). V dropped 7 bases and J dropped 9; count of bases not matched to a gene: 8. DNA for the CDR3: TGTGCCAGCATGATTGGGACTAGCGGGGGCGGTGAGCAGTTCTTC. Translating it yields CASMIGTSGGGEQFF.

The rearrangement links TRBV5-1 to TRBJ1-1; D might be TRBD1 (6 bases). Deletions cut 0 bases from V and 4 bases from J, with 16 bases between. CDR3 length: 16 residues. Germline V gene lookup returns CDR1 SGHRS and CDR2 YFSETQ. Here the CDR3 DNA reads TGCGCCAGCAGCTTGGGTGTCGGCAGAGGGGGCACTGAAGCTTTCTTT. This sequence encodes CASSLGVGRGGTEAFF.

The rearrangement uses TRBV15 and TRBJ1-2, with a possible D match to TRBD1 (5 bases). The V gene's germline CDR1 is LNHNV and CDR2 YYDKDF (reference sequence). This CDR3 has 15 amino acids. Deletions cut 0 bases from V and 4 bases from J, with 12 bases between. The CDR3 DNA is TGTGCCACCAGCAGAGAATGGGGCAGGTTCTATGGCTACACCTTC. Its protein is CATSREWGRFYGYTF.

The rearrangement joins TRBV30 to TRBJ2-5, with 8 bases identical to TRBD2. Per germline, CDR1 GTSNPN and CDR2 SVGIG (reference sequence). Trimming at V came to 5 bases and at J to 4 bases, leaving 6 bases not matched to a gene. This CDR3 spans 13 amino acids. For the CDR3, the DNA is TGTGCCTGGGAATCGGGGGGGGCAGAGACCCAGTACTTC. The encoded protein is CAWESGGAETQYF.

In this sample, this clone turned up a few times. This chain connects TRBV6-6 to TRBJ1-1; TRBD1 might be the D (5 bases). CDR3 length: 15 residues. Germline V gives CDR1 MNHNY, CDR2 SVGAGI (reference sequence). V shed 5 bases and J shed 1 base, with 14 bases lying between them. This CDR3 reads CASSAPRGRNTEAFF. CDR3 nucleotide sequence: TGTGCCAGCAGTGCACCGCGGGGCCGGAACACTGAAGCTTTCTTT.

The chain combines TRBV7-2 with TRBJ2-7, with 9 bases aligning to TRBD2. Germline V gives CDR1 SGHTA, CDR2 FQGNSA. This CDR3 has 14 residues. V shed 5 bases and J 6 bases; nucleotides not matched to a gene: 8. The CDR3 loop reads CASSGSGRTPEQYF. CDR3 bases: TGTGCCAGCAGCGGGAGCGGGAGGACGCCCGAGCAGTACTTC.

The V call is TRBV6-5, the J call TRBJ2-7; D call uncertain. CDR1 and CDR2 (germline): MNHEY, SVGAGI. Trimming took off 5 bases at V and 3 bases at J, with 11 bases between the two ends. CDR3 length equals 13 residues. In DNA form, the CDR3 reads TGTGCCAGCAGTCGAACACAGTTCTACGAGCAGTACTTC. Translated, it gives CASSRTQFYEQYF.

V usage is TRBV11-2 and J usage is TRBJ2-7, with 10 bases lining up with TRBD2. With 3 bases clipped from V and 2 bases from J, the junction kept 10 bases outside the gene matches. There are 17 residues in the CDR3. CDR1 and CDR2 (germline): SGHAT, FQNNGV. CDR3 nucleotides: TGTGCCAGCAGCTTCGACCGTCGGCTAGCGGGAGCCTACGAGCAGTACTTC. This codes for CASSFDRRLAGAYEQYF.

The rearrangement joins TRBV2 to TRBJ1-2; 9 bases are shared with TRBD1. The ends lost 5 bases at V and 6 bases at J; junction bases unmatched: 1. The germline V gene encodes CDR1 SNHLY and CDR2 FYNNEI. This CDR3 spans 12 amino acids. The CDR3 DNA reads as TGTGCCAGCAGTAGGACAGGGGATGGCTACACCTTC. Protein: CASSRTGDGYTF.

V is TRBV4-2 and J is TRBJ2-2, with 16 bases fitting TRBD2. V gave up 4 bases and J gave up 6 bases; unmatched junction bases: 11. The CDR3 extends over 19 amino acids. CDR1 is LGHNA, CDR2 YNFKEQ, per germline. CDR3 coding DNA: TGTGCCAGCAGCCCTTCCCGCGCCGGGACTAGCGGGGGGGCCGGGGAGCTGTTTTTT. Amino acid sequence: CASSPSRAGTSGGAGELFF.

The chain joins TRBV6-6 to TRBJ1-1; D ambiguous. CDR1 and CDR2 (germline): MNHNY, SVGAGI (reference sequence). V gave up 8 bases and J gave up 1 base, with 14 bases separating them. The CDR3 runs 14 residues. CDR3 region: CASGRRPANTEAFF. CDR3 DNA sequence: TGTGCCAGCGGCCGGCGGCCCGCGAACACTGAAGCTTTCTTT.

This chain connects TRBV25-1 to TRBJ1-2; D gene ambiguous. CDR1 is MGHDK, CDR2 SYGVNS, per germline. The germline V and J ends were trimmed by 2 bases and 5 bases, with 6 bases remaining between them. There are 12 residues in the CDR3. CDR3: CASSEGRYGYTF. Written as DNA, the CDR3 is TGTGCCAGCAGTGAAGGGCGATATGGCTACACCTTC.

The chain recombines TRBV7-2 with TRBJ1-3; a possible D gene is TRBD1 (6 bases). V lost 7 bases, J lost 0 bases, and 13 bases lay in between. Per germline, CDR1 SGHTA and CDR2 FQGNSA. The CDR3 runs to 15 residues. CDR3 loop: CASMGGANSGNTIYF. Written as DNA, the CDR3 is TGTGCCAGCATGGGGGGGGCCAACTCTGGAAACACCATATATTTT.

The chain links TRBV27 to TRBJ1-1; D gene uncertain. This CDR3 is 13 amino acids long. Germline V gene data show CDR1 as MNHEY and CDR2 as SMNVEV (reference sequence). Deletions cut 0 bases from V and 7 bases from J, with 9 bases between. This CDR3 reads CASSLSWPNEAFF. The DNA for the CDR3 is TGTGCCAGCAGTTTATCGTGGCCCAATGAAGCTTTCTTT.

The CDR3 nucleotides are TGTGCCGTACCCCAGATGGGAAACACCATATATTTT. Its translation is CAVPQMGNTIYF. The chain joins TRBV21-1 to TRBJ1-3; no check of the table's D call, TRBD1, against the DNA was made. TRBV21-1 is a recognized pseudogene. The CDR3 sequence is 12 residues long.

The V and J genes are TRBV10-3 and TRBJ1-5; a weak D match, TRBD1 (5 bases). The ends were cut back, 6 bases at V and 0 bases at J, with 12 bases in the middle. CDR1 and CDR2 from the germline V gene are ENHRY and SYGVKD. The CDR3 extends over 15 amino acids. This CDR3 reads CAIRETADSNQPQHF. In DNA form, the CDR3 reads TGTGCCATCAGAGAGACAGCTGATAGCAATCAGCCCCAGCATTTT.

The rearrangement links TRBV11-2 to TRBJ1-4; the D gene is possibly TRBD1 (5 bases). This CDR3 is 15 amino acids long. The germline V gene encodes CDR1 SGHAT and CDR2 FQNNGV. Trimming pared 3 bases from V and 2 bases from J, leaving 10 bases between. The CDR3 is CASSFLSGTNEKLFF. CDR3 nucleotides: TGTGCCAGCAGCTTTCTTTCAGGGACTAATGAAAAACTGTTTTTT. The full variable domain, rest sourced from reference TRBV11-2 and TRBJ1-4, is EAGVAQSPRYKIIEKRQSVAFWCNPISGHATLYWYQQILGQGPKLLIQFQNNGVVDDSQLPKDRFSAERLKGVDSTLKIQPAKLEDSAVYLCASSFLSGTNEKLFFGSGTQLSVL.

The chain couples TRBV15 to TRBJ1-2; 9 bases line up with TRBD1. The CDR3 is 19 amino acids. Trimming cost V 0 bases and J 2 bases; bases outside gene matches: 13. CDR1 and CDR2 (germline): LNHNV, YYDKDF (reference sequence). This CDR3 reads CATSRDEVTGGGLNYGYTF. The DNA of the CDR3 is TGTGCCACCAGCAGAGATGAGGTGACAGGGGGGGGATTAAACTATGGCTACACCTTC.